The T cell receptor (beta chain) described here comes from a study of blood T cell repertoires in COVID-19. The wider study: Collection of acute and convalescent COVID-19 samples took place in the United States, Italy and Spain. T cells, B-cell-depleted T cells, or PBMCs provided the cDNA or gDNA that served as material.

Per the original data handling: Amplification from reference gene primers served as the basis for estimated nucleated cell counts. The data were produced by immunoSEQ multiplex PCR, yet TCRdb's version contains in-frame clones alone and is incomplete. V and J calls and clone size are as listed in that table; D and trimming were resolved from the DNA. The data hold about 210,000 clones, with approximately 85% observed a single time. Trimming cost V 1 base and J 4 bases, with 19 bases left between them. This CDR3 comprises 17 residues. Germline CDR1 SGHDN, CDR2 FVKESK. This chain links TRBV14 with TRBJ1-1; D might be TRBD1 (6 bases). This receptor was identified in a woman between 50 and 59 years old with active or convalescent COVID-19. Sequenced input: peripheral blood. This CDR3 is CASSQGGQGSRSTEAFF. DNA of the CDR3: TGTGCCAGCAGCCAAGGGGGCCAGGGGAGTCGAAGCACTGAAGCTTTCTTT.